Listed here are 29 T cell receptor beta chains from one sample, sequenced in a study of response to subunit inactivated influenza vaccine. One entry per CDR3 protein results from TCRdb running MiXCR on the RT-PCR reads. The top ten hold 2.5% to 3.5% of the sample, which has 500,000 or so distinct CDR3 sequences, approximately 15% seen once. This specimen was CD4+ T cells sorted from PBMCs, taken around 25 months after vaccination. All receptors come from a man between 45 and 75 years old who received an inactivated influenza vaccine.

V is TRBV28 and J is TRBJ1-5; D remains unclear. CDR1 and CDR2 from the germline V gene are MDHEN and SYDVKM. Trimming pared 3 bases from V and 4 bases from J, leaving 7 bases between. The length of the CDR3 is 13 residues. The CDR3 nucleotides are TGTGCCAGCAGTTTTATGTCTAATCAGCCCCAGCATTTT. Amino acid sequence: CASSFMSNQPQHF.

This clonotype has ten or more counts. The chain is built from TRBV28 and TRBJ1-6; D might be TRBD1 (5 bases). Trimming took off 6 bases at V and 8 bases at J, with 11 bases between the two ends. The CDR3 is made up of 13 amino acids. The germline gives CDR1 MDHEN, CDR2 SYDVKM. For the CDR3, the DNA is TGTGCCAGCAGATGGACATCGGATTCACCCCTCCACTTT. Translating it yields CASRWTSDSPLHF. Full variable domain (remainder filled in from reference TRBV28 and TRBJ1-6): DVKVTQSSRYLVKRTGEKVFLECVQDMDHENMFWYRQDPGLGLRLIYFSYDVKMKEKGDIPEGYSVSREKKERFSLILESASTNQTSMYLCASRWTSDSPLHFGNGTRLTVT.

This clonotype was detected a few times. A much bigger clone sits one base away, suggesting this may be a read error. This chain links TRBV3-1 with TRBJ2-7; 8 bases match TRBD1. The J segment lost 5 bases and the V segment lost 4 bases, leaving 1 base of the junction unmatched. The CDR3 spans 12 residues. Germline CDR1 reads LGHDT; CDR2 reads YNNKEL (reference sequence). The CDR3 coding sequence is TGTGCCAGCAGCCGGACAGGGAACGAGCAGTACTTC. It codes for CASSRTGNEQYF.

Notes on this clonotype: The junction departs from germline at one end; a sequencing error may be responsible. The chain links TRBV12-3 or TRBV12-4 to TRBJ2-1; 8 bases map to TRBD2. The CDR3 covers 15 residues. The CDR3 here is CASRRLAGGYNAQFF. DNA for the CDR3: TGTGCCAGCAGGCGTCTAGCGGGCGGATACAATGCGCAGTTCTTC.

In its sample, this clonotype was seen a few times. The CDR3 region has the DNA TGCAGTGCTAGAGGGAGCGGGGGGGCCTTCAATGAGCAGTTCTTC. Translating gives CSARGSGGAFNEQFF. The V and J genes are TRBV20-1 and TRBJ2-1, with 10 bases lining up with TRBD2. Per germline, CDR1 DFQATT and CDR2 SNEGSKA (reference sequence). The trim removed 1 base at V and 6 bases at J, leaving 6 bases unmatched. The CDR3 totals 15 residues.

The rearrangement uses TRBV7-9 and TRBJ2-1, with D hard to call. Germline V CDR1 and CDR2: SEHNR, FQNEAQ (reference sequence). The ends were cut back, 5 bases at V and 2 bases at J, with 13 bases in the middle. This CDR3 is 15 amino acids long. This chain's CDR3 is CASSPPLGTYNEQFF. CDR3 sequence (DNA): TGTGCCAGCAGCCCCCCTTTGGGTACCTACAATGAGCAGTTCTTC.

The CDR3 loop is CASSLDPGREQYF. The DNA of the CDR3 is TGTGCCAGCAGCTTAGATCCAGGACGCGAGCAGTACTTC. The V and J genes are TRBV11-2 and TRBJ2-7; D is uncertain. In germline, CDR1 is SGHAT, CDR2 FQNNGV. The CDR3 sequence is 13 residues long. Trimming stripped 0 bases from V and 6 bases from J, with 9 bases between.

This sequence joins TRBV18 and TRBJ1-4; the D gene is possibly TRBD1 (5 bases). With 8 bases removed from V and 8 bases from J, the gap between germline ends came to 21 bases. The CDR3 runs to 15 residues. Germline-derived CDR1 and CDR2 are KGHSH and LQKENI. This CDR3 reads CASATRGGAGEKLFF. For the CDR3, the DNA is TGTGCCAGCGCAACAAGAGGAGGGGCCGGGGAAAAACTGTTTTTT.

The rearrangement links TRBV5-1 to TRBJ2-1, with 9 bases identical to TRBD1. Germline values: CDR1 SGHRS, CDR2 YFSETQ. CDR3 length: 15 residues. The junction had 1 base not matched to a gene; V was cut back by 3 bases and J by 0 bases. The CDR3 bases are TGCGCCAGCAGCTGGACAGGGGACTCCTACAATGAGCAGTTCTTC. Amino acids: CASSWTGDSYNEQFF.

The CDR3 loop reads CASERDRSTDTQYF. CDR3 in DNA: TGTGCCAGCGAGAGGGACAGGTCCACAGATACGCAGTATTTT. This chain links TRBV6-1 with TRBJ2-3, with 8 bases matching TRBD1. Germline V lookup: CDR1 MNHNS, CDR2 SASEGT. This CDR3 spans 14 amino acids. V was pared by 8 bases and J by 2 bases, with 6 bases of the junction left unmatched.

The V call is TRBV20-1, the J call TRBJ2-1, with 9 bases lining up with TRBD2. V was clipped by 1 base and J by 5 bases; unmatched bases: 6. This CDR3 has 15 amino acids. In germline, CDR1 is DFQATT, CDR2 SNEGSKA (reference sequence). The CDR3 loop reads CSARAAAGGNNEQFF. The CDR3 region has the DNA TGCAGTGCTAGAGCGGCAGCGGGGGGAAACAATGAGCAGTTCTTC.

This rearrangement joins TRBV5-5 to TRBJ2-7; no clear D. Germline-derived CDR1 and CDR2 are SGHKS and YYEKEE (reference sequence). The CDR3 is made up of 15 amino acids. V was clipped by 0 bases and J by 0 bases, with 10 bases between them. CDR3: CASSLAGHPSYEQYF. The CDR3 DNA follows: TGTGCCAGCAGCTTGGCCGGGCACCCCTCCTACGAGCAGTACTTC.

This clonotype was recorded at least ten times. The chain uses TRBV5-1 and TRBJ1-2; D may be TRBD1 (6 bases). The germline V gene encodes CDR1 SGHRS and CDR2 YFSETQ. V was trimmed by 6 bases and J by 4 bases, leaving 10 bases between them. This CDR3 comprises 12 residues. CDR3 in amino acids: CASTLDSYGYTF. For the CDR3, the DNA is TGCGCCAGCACCCTGGACAGCTATGGCTACACCTTC.

This rearrangement joins TRBV3-1 to TRBJ2-7, with 9 bases that match TRBD2. In germline, CDR1 is LGHDT, CDR2 YNNKEL (reference sequence). This CDR3 is 18 amino acids long. V was pared by 0 bases and J by 2 bases, with 11 bases of the junction left unmatched. The CDR3 is CASSQDHPAGGGAYEQYF. CDR3 sequence (DNA): TGTGCCAGCAGCCAAGATCACCCCGCCGGCGGGGGGGCCTACGAGCAGTACTTC.

This clonotype has only a few counts. The chain uses TRBV20-1 and TRBJ2-2, with 12 bases fitting TRBD2. Germline V gene sequence: CDR1 DFQATT, CDR2 SNEGSKA (reference sequence). V shed 2 bases and J 3 bases; nucleotides not matched to a gene: 1. CDR3 length equals 15 residues. As DNA, the CDR3 is TGCAGTGCTAGACCTAGCGGGAGGGACACCGGGGAGCTGTTTTTT. Amino acids: CSARPSGRDTGELFF.

Only a few counts were recorded for this clonotype. V and J are TRBV11-2 and TRBJ2-5; 11 bases line up with TRBD2. This CDR3 spans 15 amino acids. Germline assignment: CDR1 SGHAT and CDR2 FQNNGV. Trimming removed 5 bases from V and 4 bases from J; junction bases left unmatched: 6. CDR3 sequence reads: CASSRISGGGETQYF. CDR3 nucleotide sequence: TGTGCCAGCAGCCGGATTAGCGGGGGGGGAGAGACCCAGTACTTC.

The chain uses TRBV25-1 and TRBJ1-5; tentative D call: TRBD1 (5 bases). CDR3 length equals 13 residues. Between the trimmed V and J ends, which lost 2 bases and 5 bases, there was a span of 7 bases. The germline V gene has CDR1 MGHDK and CDR2 SYGVNS. The DNA for the CDR3 is TGTGCCAGCAGTGAAGGGGCATATCAGCCCCAGCATTTT. It is translated as CASSEGAYQPQHF. Together with reference TRBV25-1 and TRBJ1-5, the CDR3 gives the full variable domain: EADIYQTPRYLVIGTGKKITLECSQTMGHDKMYWYQQDPGMELHLIHYSYGVNSTEKGDLSSESTVSRIRTEHFPLTLESARPSHTSQYLCASSEGAYQPQHFGDGTRLSIL.

The sample holds a few counts of this clonotype. The V gene is TRBV20-1, the J gene TRBJ2-7; the D gene could be TRBD1 or TRBD2 (5 bases each). The CDR3 is 12 residues long. The germline CDR1 and CDR2 sequences are DFQATT and SNEGSKA (reference sequence). Trimming took 4 bases from V and 3 from J, leaving 10 bases between them. This CDR3 is CSANWDGYEQYF. Written as DNA, the CDR3 is TGCAGTGCTAACTGGGACGGCTACGAGCAGTACTTC.

This chain uses TRBV7-2 with TRBJ2-5, with D hard to call. The CDR3 runs 12 residues. V was trimmed by 7 bases and J by 1 base, leaving 7 bases between them. From germline, CDR1 is SGHTA and CDR2 FQGNSA. The CDR3 loop reads CASTKSQETQYF. The CDR3 nucleotides are TGTGCCAGCACCAAGAGCCAAGAGACCCAGTACTTC.

V usage is TRBV24-1 and J usage is TRBJ2-7, with 8 bases lining up with TRBD1. With V trimmed by 5 bases and J by 2 bases, 7 bases remained unmatched. The CDR3 runs 15 residues. Germline CDR1 is KGHDR and CDR2 is SFDVKD. The CDR3: CATSAAGQAAYEQYF. The CDR3 DNA reads TGTGCCACCAGTGCTGCGGGACAGGCAGCCTACGAGCAGTACTTC.

The chain carries TRBV7-3 and TRBJ2-1; 11 nucleotides agree with TRBD2. The germline V gene encodes CDR1 SGHTA and CDR2 FQGTGA. The CDR3 runs 12 residues. J lost 12 bases, V lost 5 bases, and 3 bases had no gene match. CDR3 bases: TGTGCCAGCAGCACTGGGACTAGCGGGCAGTTCTTC. It translates to CASSTGTSGQFF.

CDR3 in amino acids: CASSQHSGAELFF. For the CDR3, the DNA is TGTGCCAGCAGCCAACACTCGGGTGCGGAGCTGTTTTTT. The chain is built from TRBV14 and TRBJ2-2; D is unresolved. Germline-derived CDR1 and CDR2 are SGHDN and FVKESK. The CDR3 runs to 13 residues. Trimming removed 2 bases from V and 10 bases from J, with 11 bases in between.

This clonotype was recorded many times. The V gene is TRBV5-1, the J gene TRBJ1-5; weak D call: TRBD1 (6 bases). The germline gives CDR1 SGHRS, CDR2 YFSETQ. The CDR3 has 17 amino acids. Trimming removed 4 bases from V and 1 base from J, with 18 bases in between. CDR3: CASSPGAGAESNQPQHF. The DNA for the CDR3 is TGCGCCAGCAGCCCCGGGGCGGGGGCGGAGAGCAATCAGCCCCAGCATTTT.

The gene calls are TRBV20-1 and TRBJ2-1; D not resolved. The germline V and J ends were trimmed by 5 bases and 7 bases, with 12 bases remaining between them. Germline CDR1 reads DFQATT; CDR2 reads SNEGSKA (reference sequence). CDR3 length equals 12 residues. CDR3 nucleotide sequence: TGCAGTGCTGCCCCGGACCGGAATGAGCAGTTCTTC. Its translation: CSAAPDRNEQFF.

The rearrangement joins TRBV3-1 to TRBJ1-4; D is perhaps TRBD1 (5 bases). In germline, CDR1 is LGHDT, CDR2 YNNKEL (reference sequence). Deletions cut 8 bases from V and 11 bases from J, with 18 bases between. This CDR3 contains 13 residues. In DNA, the CDR3 is TGTGCCAGCCTGGGACGGGGCGGCGGGAAACTGTTTTTT. Residues: CASLGRGGGKLFF.

V and J are TRBV28 and TRBJ2-5, with D hard to call. The V end was cut by 5 bases, the J end by 4 bases, with 17 bases between. This CDR3 is 15 amino acids long. The germline V gene has CDR1 MDHEN and CDR2 SYDVKM. The CDR3 loop reads CASSDWGRVGETQYF. The CDR3 coding sequence is TGTGCCAGCAGTGACTGGGGTAGGGTCGGAGAGACCCAGTACTTC. Combining the CDR3 with reference TRBV28 and TRBJ2-5 gives the whole variable domain DVKVTQSSRYLVKRTGEKVFLECVQDMDHENMFWYRQDPGLGLRLIYFSYDVKMKEKGDIPEGYSVSREKKERFSLILESASTNQTSMYLCASSDWGRVGETQYFGPGTRLLVL.

This rearrangement joins TRBV5-1 to TRBJ1-1; 9 bases match TRBD1. V gave up 7 bases and J gave up 5 bases; unmatched junction bases: 6. CDR3 length: 13 amino acids. Germline V gene sequence: CDR1 SGHRS, CDR2 YFSETQ. CDR3 sequence: CASCRDRDTEAFF. For the CDR3, the DNA is TGCGCCAGCTGCCGGGACAGGGATACTGAAGCTTTCTTT.

The chain is built from TRBV10-3 and TRBJ2-1; the match to TRBD2 covers 14 bases. Germline loops: CDR1 ENHRY, CDR2 SYGVKD. The V gene end was trimmed by 8 bases and the J gene end by 5 bases; junction bases not matched to a gene: 14. CDR3 length: 18 residues. DNA of the CDR3: TGTGCCATCCAGACTAGCGGGAGGGTATCAACCGGGAACAATGAGCAGTTCTTC. It is translated as CAIQTSGRVSTGNNEQFF.

The gene calls are TRBV12-3 or TRBV12-4 and TRBJ1-5; D is possibly TRBD1 (6 bases). Between the trimmed V and J ends, which lost 0 bases and 2 bases, there was a span of 14 bases. The CDR3 is made up of 17 amino acids. As DNA, the CDR3 is TGTGCCAGCAGTTTAGCTAAACAGGGAATCGGCAATCAGCCCCAGCATTTT. Translating it yields CASSLAKQGIGNQPQHF.